What follows is one T cell receptor beta chain and its context. The antigen is not known. V was clipped by 3 bases and J by 10 bases, with 9 bases between them. The germline gives CDR1 LNHDA, CDR2 SQIVND (reference sequence). CDR3 size: 11 residues. The PCR used 60 Vbeta and 13 Jbeta primers. Generated by immunoSEQ multiplex PCR, the TCRdb table keeps only in-frame clones and is missing some. The sample totals about 140,000 clones. The sample originates from a study of cytomegalovirus exposure and HLA in healthy donors. Study at large: From HLA-typed donors, an early data release held tens of millions of unique TCRs. Out of around 360 genotyped donors, about 80% belonged to the Caucasian-associated ancestry cluster.

Findings and caveats of the study: Presence/absence analysis assumed near-uniform sequencing depth across donors. High sensitivity and specificity were reportedly achieved when the classifier diagnosed cytomegalovirus status.

The V gene is TRBV19, the J gene TRBJ1-2, with D maybe TRBD1 (5 bases). The receptor's source is a woman in her late teens or twenties in good health and CMV-seronegative. Sequenced material: PBMCs. The CDR3 region is CASSIDSFYTF. The CDR3 DNA sequence: TGTGCCAGTAGTATCGACAGCTTCTACACCTTC.